This is a list of T cell receptor beta chains from one sample in a study of T cell repertoires in cytomegalovirus infection. TCRdb fed the reads into MiXCR, producing one record per CDR3 protein. This table holds hundreds of thousands of distinct CDR3 sequences, roughly 16% found once. The source material was PBMCs. These receptor sequences come from a human donor in good health (CMV status not recorded). Some clones in this sample may be carry-over from other donors' samples. Each CDR3 is given with its conserved first and last residue. A D gene is named only where the DNA matches it firmly. Clone size is shown for a subset of rows, as once, few, many or a class of expanded clone.

clone size | J gene | D gene | V gene | CDR3 protein | CDR3 DNA
. | TRBJ2-3 | TRBD2 | TRBV28 | CASSSPGLVGDTQYF | TGTGCCAGCAGTTCGCCGGGACTAGTGGGAGATACGCAGTATTTT
many | TRBJ1-5 | TRBD1 | TRBV7-9 | CASSGDRGGNQPQHF | TGTGCCAGCAGCGGGGACAGGGGTGGCAATCAGCCCCAGCATTTT
many | TRBJ2-3 | . | TRBV7-2 | CASSSDSDTQYF | TGTGCCAGCAGCTCTGACTCTGATACGCAGTATTTT
. | TRBJ1-4 | . | TRBV7-7 | CASSPMKSGEKLFF | TGTGCTAGCAGCCCCATGAAGTCTGGCGAAAAACTGTTTTTT
many | TRBJ2-7 | . | TRBV29-1 | CSVEDSYYEQYF | TGCAGCGTTGAAGACTCTTACTACGAGCAGTACTTC
many | TRBJ1-2 | TRBD1 | TRBV7-9 | CASSSQRDSSYGYTF | TGTGCCAGCAGCTCCCAACGGGACAGTTCCTATGGCTACACCTTC
few | TRBJ1-5 | . | TRBV6-2/TRBV6-3 | CASRKRGVGQPQHF | TGTGCCAGCAGAAAGAGAGGGGTTGGGCAGCCCCAGCATTTT
many | TRBJ2-7 | . | TRBV7-6 | CASSLGSGFYEQYF | TGTGCCAGCAGCTTAGGCTCTGGATTCTACGAGCAGTACTTC
. | TRBJ1-3 | . | TRBV29-1 | CSVDFGNTIYF | TGCAGCGTTGACTTTGGAAACACCATATATTTT
few | TRBJ2-7 | TRBD2 | TRBV20-1 | CSASPVWRGGAEQYF | TGCAGTGCCTCCCCCGTGTGGCGGGGGGGTGCCGAGCAGTACTTC
few | TRBJ2-5 | . | TRBV28 | CASRPEAAIETQYF | TGTGCCAGCAGGCCAGAAGCCGCCATCGAGACCCAGTACTTC
many | TRBJ2-7 | . | TRBV7-2 | CASSLAIGAYEQYF | TGTGCCAGCAGCTTAGCGATTGGAGCCTACGAGCAGTACTTC
. | TRBJ1-2 | . | TRBV6-5 | CASIGPAYGYTF | TGTGCCAGCATAGGCCCCGCGTATGGCTACACCTTC
. | TRBJ1-6 | . | TRBV20-1 | CSASSFGGGEPLHF | TGCAGTGCTTCTTCGTTCGGGGGGGGTGAACCCCTCCACTTT
. | TRBJ1-6 | . | TRBV3-1 | CASSLAGGSPLHF | TGTGCCAGCAGCCTAGCGGGGGGCTCACCCCTCCACTTT
many | TRBJ2-2 | . | TRBV4-1 | CASSQVEAVNTGELFF | TGCGCCAGCAGCCAAGTTGAGGCCGTTAACACCGGGGAGCTGTTTTTT
. | TRBJ1-4 | TRBD1 | TRBV20-1 | CSAPDRTGEREKLFF | TGCAGTGCTCCCGACCGGACAGGGGAACGCGAAAAACTGTTTTTT
few | TRBJ1-6 | . | TRBV20-1 | CSARDGSGNSPLHF | TGCAGTGCTAGAGATGGTTCCGGTAATTCACCCCTCCACTTT
many | TRBJ2-5 | TRBD1 | TRBV5-1 | CASSSGTEGETQYF | TGCGCCAGCAGCTCAGGGACAGAGGGCGAGACCCAGTACTTC
. | TRBJ1-4 | TRBD1 | TRBV4-3 | CASSQDRNRGSDSNEKLFF | TGCGCCAGCAGCCAAGATCGGAACAGGGGATCGGACTCTAATGAAAAACTGTTTTTT
. | TRBJ1-2 | . | TRBV12-3/TRBV12-4 | CASSWGQIYGYTF | TGTGCCAGCAGTTGGGGGCAGATCTATGGCTACACCTTC
many | TRBJ1-2 | TRBD1 | TRBV7-2 | CASSPHTGGDGYTF | TGTGCCAGCAGCCCTCATACAGGGGGCGATGGCTACACCTTC
many | TRBJ2-4 | TRBD2 | TRBV7-9 | CASSSPQAGGDIQYF | TGTGCCAGCAGCTCCCCCCAGGCGGGGGGGGACATTCAGTACTTC
. | TRBJ2-1 | . | TRBV28 | CASSSMGHLKGEQFF | TGTGCCAGCAGTTCGATGGGGCACCTAAAGGGTGAGCAGTTCTTC
many | TRBJ1-2 | TRBD1 | TRBV7-6 | CASSTGTGRKYGYTF | TGTGCCAGCAGTACCGGGACAGGGCGGAAGTATGGCTACACCTTC
. | TRBJ2-4 | . | TRBV6-6 | CASSRPPPSRQYF | TGTGCCAGCAGCCGACCCCCCCCGAGCCGGCAGTACTTC
. | TRBJ2-7 | TRBD1 | TRBV5-4 | CASSFGTGMAYEQYF | TGTGCCAGCAGCTTCGGGACAGGGATGGCCTACGAGCAGTACTTC
many | TRBJ2-1 | TRBD2 | TRBV7-2 | CASSSQGLAGYNEQFF | TGTGCCAGCAGCTCACAGGGACTAGCGGGTTACAATGAGCAGTTCTTC
. | TRBJ2-2 | TRBD1 | TRBV4-3 | CASSQDSGGFTGELFF | TGCGCCAGCAGCCAAGATTCAGGGGGCTTTACCGGGGAGCTGTTTTTT
. | TRBJ2-3 | . | TRBV15 | CATSRVLLASPGTDTQYF | TGTGCCACCAGCAGGGTGTTGTTAGCTTCTCCGGGCACAGATACGCAGTATTTT
few | TRBJ2-3 | TRBD1 | TRBV28 | CASRDRETDTQYF | TGTGCCAGCAGGGACAGGGAAACAGATACGCAGTATTTT
. | TRBJ2-3 | TRBD2 | TRBV6-6 | CASSYLSASGAPDTQYF | TGTGCCAGCAGTTATTTATCGGCTAGCGGGGCTCCAGATACGCAGTATTTT
few | TRBJ1-2 | . | TRBV2 | CASSDVVRDIYGYTF | TGTGCCAGCAGTGATGTCGTGAGGGATATCTATGGCTACACCTTC
many | TRBJ2-5 | TRBD2 | TRBV7-2 | CASSLVRGLGTSVKETQYF | TGTGCCAGCAGCTTAGTTAGGGGCCTCGGAACTAGCGTGAAAGAGACCCAGTACTTC
many | TRBJ1-1 | . | TRBV27 | CASRPGGGMNTEAFF | TGTGCCAGCCGTCCTGGGGGGGGGATGAACACTGAAGCTTTCTTT
. | TRBJ2-5 | . | TRBV12-3/TRBV12-4 | CASSLQDGQETQYF | TGTGCCAGCAGTTTACAGGACGGCCAAGAGACCCAGTACTTC
many | TRBJ2-5 | . | TRBV11-2 | CASSLARQTQYF | TGTGCCAGCAGCTTAGCCAGACAGACCCAGTACTTC
many | TRBJ1-1 | . | TRBV2 | CASFIILRGDTEAFF | TGTGCCAGCTTTATTATTCTTCGTGGTGACACTGAAGCTTTCTTT
. | TRBJ2-1 | TRBD2 | TRBV12-3/TRBV12-4 | CASSLAGYSYNEQFF | TGTGCCAGCAGTCTAGCGGGGTATTCCTACAATGAGCAGTTCTTC
many | TRBJ1-6 | . | TRBV28 | CASSPGTNWDSPLHF | TGTGCCAGCAGTCCGGGAACTAACTGGGATTCACCCCTCCACTTT
few | TRBJ2-5 | TRBD2 | TRBV12-3/TRBV12-4 | CASSLTSGQETQYF | TGTGCCAGCAGTTTGACTAGCGGACAAGAGACCCAGTACTTC
. | TRBJ2-2 | TRBD1 | TRBV2 | CASRPTGDTGELFF | TGTGCCAGCAGGCCGACAGGGGACACCGGGGAGCTGTTTTTT
few | TRBJ1-5 | . | TRBV23-1 | CASGRYRDSNQPQHF | TGCGCCAGCGGACGCTACAGGGATAGCAATCAGCCCCAGCATTTT
. | TRBJ2-3 | TRBD1 | TRBV10-3 | CAISTDRVTDTQYF | TGTGCCATCAGTACGGACAGGGTCACAGATACGCAGTATTTT
. | TRBJ2-3 | TRBD2 | TRBV7-2 | CASSLTSRITDTQYF | TGTGCCAGCAGCTTGACTAGCCGTATCACAGATACGCAGTATTTT
. | TRBJ2-6 | . | TRBV11-1 | CASSLDGSGANVLTF | TGTGCCAGCAGCTTAGACGGCTCTGGGGCCAACGTCCTGACTTTC
few | TRBJ2-5 | . | TRBV6-6 | CASKEVTGRETQYF | TGTGCCAGCAAGGAAGTGACAGGGAGGGAGACCCAGTACTTC
. | TRBJ1-1 | TRBD1 | TRBV6-6 | CASSYGQGARLAEAFF | TGTGCCAGCAGTTACGGGCAGGGGGCACGTTTGGCTGAAGCTTTCTTT
many | TRBJ2-2 | . | TRBV25-1 | CASSGRVSGELFF | TGTGCCAGCAGTGGCAGGGTATCCGGGGAGCTGTTTTTT
few | TRBJ1-5 | . | TRBV29-1 | CSVGARGDQPQHF | TGCAGCGTTGGGGCGAGAGGTGATCAGCCCCAGCATTTT
many | TRBJ1-5 | . | TRBV7-9 | CASSDRGNQPQHF | TGTGCCAGCAGCGATAGGGGTAATCAGCCCCAGCATTTT
many | TRBJ2-3 | TRBD1 | TRBV7-2 | CASSLWTGRRTDTQYF | TGTGCCAGCAGCTTATGGACAGGTCGGAGGACAGATACGCAGTATTTT
. | TRBJ2-2 | . | TRBV20-1 | CSANTETGELFF | TGCAGTGCTAACACGGAAACCGGGGAGCTGTTTTTT
many | TRBJ1-1 | . | TRBV12-3/TRBV12-4 | CASILRRSPNTEAFF | TGTGCCAGCATCCTAAGGAGGAGCCCGAACACTGAAGCTTTCTTT